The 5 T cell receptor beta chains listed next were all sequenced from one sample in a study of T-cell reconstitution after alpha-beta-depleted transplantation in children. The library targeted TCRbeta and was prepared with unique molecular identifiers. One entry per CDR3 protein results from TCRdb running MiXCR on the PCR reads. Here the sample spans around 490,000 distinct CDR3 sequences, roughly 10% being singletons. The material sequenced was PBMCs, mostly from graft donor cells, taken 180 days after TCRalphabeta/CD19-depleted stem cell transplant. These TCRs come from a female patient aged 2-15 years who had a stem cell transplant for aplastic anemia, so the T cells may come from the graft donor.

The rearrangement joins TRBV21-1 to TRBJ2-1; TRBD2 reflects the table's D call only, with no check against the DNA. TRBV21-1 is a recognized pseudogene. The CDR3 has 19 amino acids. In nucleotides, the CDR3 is TGTGCCAGCAGCCCTCCCCCCGGGACTAGGCGAATGAAATACAATGAGCAGTTCTTC. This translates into CASSPPPGTRRMKYNEQFF.

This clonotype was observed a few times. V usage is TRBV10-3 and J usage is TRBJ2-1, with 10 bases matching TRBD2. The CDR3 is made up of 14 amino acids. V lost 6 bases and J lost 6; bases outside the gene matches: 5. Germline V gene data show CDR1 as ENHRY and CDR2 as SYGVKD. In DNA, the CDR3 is TGTGCCATCAGACCGGGACTAGCGTTCAATGAGCAGTTCTTC. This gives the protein CAIRPGLAFNEQFF.

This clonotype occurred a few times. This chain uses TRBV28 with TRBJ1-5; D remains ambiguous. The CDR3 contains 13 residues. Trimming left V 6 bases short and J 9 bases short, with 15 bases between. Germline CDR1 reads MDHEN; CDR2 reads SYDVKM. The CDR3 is CASSPDRRRPQHF. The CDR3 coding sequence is TGTGCCAGCAGCCCGGACCGCCGGAGGCCCCAGCATTTT. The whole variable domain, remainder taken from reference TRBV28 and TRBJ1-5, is DVKVTQSSRYLVKRTGEKVFLECVQDMDHENMFWYRQDPGLGLRLIYFSYDVKMKEKGDIPEGYSVSREKKERFSLILESASTNQTSMYLCASSPDRRRPQHFGDGTRLSIL.

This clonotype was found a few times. The DNA for the CDR3 is TGTGCCAGCAGGCATCAAACCGGGACTAGCGGGATGGGCTCCTACAATGAGCAGTTCTTC. The encoded protein is CASRHQTGTSGMGSYNEQFF. The genes are TRBV28 and TRBJ2-1, with TRBD2 matching over 13 bases. Germline V gene sequence: CDR1 MDHEN, CDR2 SYDVKM. Trimming at V came to 6 bases and at J to 0 bases, leaving 14 bases not matched to a gene. The CDR3 totals 20 residues.

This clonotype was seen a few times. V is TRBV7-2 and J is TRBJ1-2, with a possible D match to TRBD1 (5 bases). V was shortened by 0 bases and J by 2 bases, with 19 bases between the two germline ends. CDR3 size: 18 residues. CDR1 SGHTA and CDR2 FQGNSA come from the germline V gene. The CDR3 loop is CASSLAGGIQRGNYGYTF. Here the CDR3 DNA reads TGTGCCAGCAGCTTAGCTGGGGGAATCCAAAGAGGAAACTATGGCTACACCTTC.